This T cell receptor beta chain was retrieved from a study of regulatory T cells in long-lasting Graves disease. Overall study: Graves' cases, newly diagnosed, had used antithyroid drugs under 3 months. Study-wide findings and caveats: Relative to new patients (roughly 1,000), persistent patients exhibited greater sharing of public clonotypes (about 3,000). Researchers reported studying only peripheral blood, not thyroid tissue.

iRepertoire HTBI primers and Arm-PCR of CDR3 regions built TCR beta libraries. Via MiXCR, TCRdb re-called the multiplex PCR reads, giving one row per CDR3 protein. The table shows roughly 250,000 distinct CDR3 sequences, with about 17% occurring only once. Time point indicated: newly diagnosed GD, antithyroid drugs for less than 3 months. Generation of the TCR library employed RNA extracted from PBMCs. This clonotype was picked up many times. What it binds is unknown. At one end the junction does not follow the germline gene, possibly because of a read error. This sample also belongs to another study, concerning T cells in Graves' hyperthyroidism and ophthalmopathy.

The TCR originated in a woman aged 30 to 39 with Graves disease. This specimen was peripheral blood mononuclear cells (PBMCs), taken at new diagnosis, from a patient treated with antithyroid drugs.

CDR3 sequence reads: CASSQGQYQETQYF. CDR3 nucleotides: TGTGCCAGCAGTCAAGGACAGTACCAAGAGACCCAGTACTTC. This rearrangement joins TRBV3-1 to TRBJ2-5; a weak D match, TRBD1 (6 bases). Germline values: CDR1 LGHDT, CDR2 YNNKEL (reference sequence). This CDR3 has 14 amino acids.